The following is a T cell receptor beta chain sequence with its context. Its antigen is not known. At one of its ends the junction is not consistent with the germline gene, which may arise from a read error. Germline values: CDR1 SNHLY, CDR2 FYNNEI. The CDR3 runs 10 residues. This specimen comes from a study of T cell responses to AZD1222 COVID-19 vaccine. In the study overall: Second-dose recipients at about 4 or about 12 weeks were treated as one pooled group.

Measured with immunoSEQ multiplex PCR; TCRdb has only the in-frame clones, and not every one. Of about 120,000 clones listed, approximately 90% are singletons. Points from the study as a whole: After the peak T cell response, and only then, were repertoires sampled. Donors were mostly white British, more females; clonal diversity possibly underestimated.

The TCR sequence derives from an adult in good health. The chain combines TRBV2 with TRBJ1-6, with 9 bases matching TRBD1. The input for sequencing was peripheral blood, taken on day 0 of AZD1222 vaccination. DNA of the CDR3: TGTGCCAGCAGTGGAACGGGACAGGGTTTT. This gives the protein CASSGTGQGF.